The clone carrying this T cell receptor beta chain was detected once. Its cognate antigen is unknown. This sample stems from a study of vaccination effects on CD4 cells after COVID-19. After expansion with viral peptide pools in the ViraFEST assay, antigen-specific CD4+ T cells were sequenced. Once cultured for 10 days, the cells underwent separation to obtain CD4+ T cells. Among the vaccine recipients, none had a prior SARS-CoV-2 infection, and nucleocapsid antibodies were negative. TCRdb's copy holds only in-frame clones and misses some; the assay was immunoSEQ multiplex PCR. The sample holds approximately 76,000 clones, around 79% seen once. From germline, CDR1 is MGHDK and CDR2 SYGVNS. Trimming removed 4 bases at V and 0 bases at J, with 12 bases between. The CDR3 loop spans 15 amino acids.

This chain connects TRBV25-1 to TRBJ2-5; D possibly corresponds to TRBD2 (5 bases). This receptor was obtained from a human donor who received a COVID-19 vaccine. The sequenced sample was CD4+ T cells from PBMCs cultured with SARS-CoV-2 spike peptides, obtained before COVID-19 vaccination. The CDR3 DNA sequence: TGTGCCAGCAGTGGAGGGTCGTGGTACCAAGAGACCCAGTACTTC. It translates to CASSGGSWYQETQYF.